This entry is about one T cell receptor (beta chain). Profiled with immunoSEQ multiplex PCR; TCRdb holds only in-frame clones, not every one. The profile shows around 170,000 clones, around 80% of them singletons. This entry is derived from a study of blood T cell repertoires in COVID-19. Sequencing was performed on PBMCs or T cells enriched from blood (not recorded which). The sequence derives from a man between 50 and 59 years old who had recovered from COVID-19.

DNA of the CDR3: TGTGCCAGCAGTTTAACTTGGAACACCGGGGAGCTGTTTTTT. Translation: CASSLTWNTGELFF. This chain joins TRBV27 and TRBJ2-2, with unresolved D. Trimming shortened V by 2 bases and J by 1 base, and 5 bases separated the two germline ends. CDR1 is MNHEY, CDR2 SMNVEV, per germline (reference sequence). The CDR3 covers 14 residues.